This TCR beta chain was captured by sequencing in a study of Graves' ophthalmopathy and Graves' hyperthyroidism. The study, taken as a whole, reports: Separation of ophthalmopathy from stable hyperthyroidism was achieved by a 13-signature model, at approximately 90% sensitivity and under 83% specificity.

Germline CDR1 MRHNA, CDR2 SNTAGT. The length of the CDR3 is 15 residues. Germline trimming cut 7 bases from V and 5 bases from J; bases unmatched to any gene: 10. As regards this clonotype: Antigen: not known.

From RNA, the CDR3 regions of TCR beta chains were amplified and sequenced. The workflow started with a first-round RT-PCR run with HTBI primers and then moved on to a second-round multiplex PCR. One entry per CDR3 protein results from TCRdb running MiXCR on the multiplex PCR reads. The sample carries more than 1,000,000 distinct CDR3 sequences, about two fifths recorded once. Sequenced sample: peripheral blood or thyroid tissue (not recorded which). V and J are TRBV6-4 and TRBJ2-5, with 10 nucleotides matching TRBD2. The sequence came from an adult man with Graves' hyperthyroidism. Here the CDR3 reads CASNQRGGRGETQYF. Here the CDR3 DNA reads TGTGCCAGCAATCAGCGGGGGGGCCGGGGGGAGACCCAGTACTTC.